One and the same sample provided the 25 T cell receptor beta chains below, sequenced in a study of CD8+ T cells in alopecia areata. Extracted RNA was reverse transcribed, and the resulting cDNA served as sequencing template. Profiled with immunoSEQ multiplex PCR; TCRdb holds only in-frame clones, not every one. The data show more than 150,000 clones, about 60% seen once. Stated treatment: oral pan-JAK inhibitor, 5-10 mg twice daily. The sample consisted of CD4+ T cells sorted from blood, taken at week 4, from a patient treated with tofacitinib. Receptors were obtained from a human donor with alopecia areata.

The J gene is TRBJ1-5, the V gene TRBV30, with D maybe TRBD1 (6 bases). This CDR3 has 17 residues. Per the germline V gene, CDR1 is GTSNPN and CDR2 is SVGIG (reference sequence). V was shortened by 7 bases and J by 1 base, with 23 bases between the two germline ends. As DNA, the CDR3 is TGTGCCTCTTCGTACGGGGACAATCTTATCAGCAATCAGCCCCAGCATTTT. Translation: CASSYGDNLISNQPQHF.

The chain is built from TRBV29-1 and TRBJ2-7; D gene ambiguous. Germline-derived CDR1 and CDR2 are SQVTM and ANQGSEA. Trimming left V 4 bases short and J 0 bases short, with 10 bases between. The CDR3 has 13 residues. In DNA, the CDR3 is TGCAGCGTTGTCAACAGATTCTCCTACGAGCAGTACTTC. Amino acids: CSVVNRFSYEQYF.

The rearrangement uses TRBV30 and TRBJ2-3; 9 nucleotides match TRBD1. Unmatched junction bases numbered 6, after V lost 1 base and J lost 7 bases. From germline, CDR1 is GTSNPN and CDR2 SVGIG (reference sequence). This CDR3 is 14 amino acids long. The CDR3 sequence is CAWSDYRGRHTQYF. The CDR3 DNA sequence: TGTGCCTGGAGTGATTACAGGGGGCGTCATACGCAGTATTTT.

The V gene is TRBV29-1, the J gene TRBJ2-7, with a weak D call TRBD2 (6 bases). The CDR3 has 13 residues. V dropped 4 bases and J dropped 4 bases, with 14 bases sitting between them. Per the germline V gene, CDR1 is SQVTM and CDR2 is ANQGSEA. CDR3 in DNA: TGCAGCGTTGGGGGGGAGCCCCTTTACGAGCAGTACTTC. It yields the protein CSVGGEPLYEQYF.

The chain is built from TRBV30 and TRBJ2-7; TRBD1 is a possible D gene (5 bases). The CDR3 contains 14 residues. Germline V lookup: CDR1 GTSNPN, CDR2 SVGIG (reference sequence). Trimming shortened V by 1 base and J by 6 bases, and 16 bases separated the two germline ends. Written as DNA, the CDR3 is TGTGCCTGGAGTGAGCGCCTAGACAGTAGCGAGCAGTACTTC. Translation: CAWSERLDSSEQYF.

V is TRBV27 and J is TRBJ1-2; TRBD1 agrees at 8 bases. Unmatched junction bases numbered 7, after V lost 5 bases and J lost 5 bases. The germline V gene has CDR1 MNHEY and CDR2 SMNVEV (reference sequence). CDR3 size: 14 residues. The CDR3 sequence is CASSLSGGKYGYTF. The CDR3 DNA sequence: TGTGCCAGCAGTCTTTCAGGGGGCAAGTATGGCTACACCTTC.

V usage is TRBV4-1 and J usage is TRBJ2-7, with 8 nucleotides matching TRBD1. The CDR3 sequence is 16 residues long. J was trimmed by 3 bases and V by 4 bases; bases with no gene match: 11. CDR1 is MGHRA, CDR2 YSYEKL, per germline. In DNA form, the CDR3 reads TGCGCCAGCAGCCGAAAGGTTTGGGGACAGGACTACGAGCAGTACTTC. Translation gives CASSRKVWGQDYEQYF.

V and J are TRBV28 and TRBJ2-7; perhaps TRBD1 as D (6 bases). CDR3 length: 13 amino acids. The V end was cut by 6 bases, the J end by 3 bases, with 12 bases between. Per germline, CDR1 MDHEN and CDR2 SYDVKM. CDR3 DNA sequence: TGTGCCAGCAGCTTCGACAGGCTCTACGAGCAGTACTTC. Translating it yields CASSFDRLYEQYF.

V is TRBV30 and J is TRBJ1-5; no definite D call. V was shortened by 3 bases and J by 6 bases, with 9 bases between the two germline ends. Per germline, CDR1 GTSNPN and CDR2 SVGIG (reference sequence). The CDR3 has 12 amino acids. CDR3 residues: CAWSPGFQPQHF. The CDR3 DNA follows: TGTGCCTGGAGCCCCGGTTTTCAGCCCCAGCATTTT.

V is TRBV29-1 and J is TRBJ1-6; D perhaps matches TRBD1 (5 bases). This CDR3 has 12 residues. From germline, CDR1 is SQVTM and CDR2 ANQGSEA. Between the trimmed V and J ends, which lost 4 bases and 6 bases, there was a span of 7 bases. In DNA, the CDR3 is TGCAGCGTTGCAGGGTCTAATTCACCCCTCCACTTT. Its translation is CSVAGSNSPLHF. The full variable domain, with the rest looked up from reference TRBV29-1 and TRBJ1-6, is SAVISQKPSRDICQRGTSLTIQCQVDSQVTMMFWYRQQPGQSLTLIATANQGSEATYESGFVIDKFPISRPNLTFSTLTVSNMSPEDSSIYLCSVAGSNSPLHFGNGTRLTVT.

This chain joins TRBV4-3 and TRBJ2-3; 7 bases agree with TRBD1. The CDR3 covers 14 residues. CDR1 and CDR2 from the germline V gene are LGHNA and YSLEER. J lost 7 bases, V lost 4 bases, and 8 bases had no gene match. CDR3 nucleotides: TGCGCCAGCAGCCCCCGGACAGGTTCCAATACGCAGTATTTT. It codes for CASSPRTGSNTQYF.

This clone turned up a few times. This chain connects TRBV6-1 to TRBJ1-2; D unclear. Deletions cut 4 bases from V and 0 bases from J, with 6 bases between. This CDR3 is 13 amino acids long. Germline CDR1 and CDR2: MNHNS and SASEGT. CDR3 loop: CASSVEANYGYTF. CDR3 DNA: TGTGCCAGCAGTGTTGAAGCTAACTATGGCTACACCTTC.

The rearrangement joins TRBV4-1 to TRBJ2-7, with 11 bases fitting TRBD1. After removal of 4 bases from V and 2 bases from J, the junction contained 4 bases not matched to a gene. This CDR3 contains 15 residues. Germline V gives CDR1 MGHRA, CDR2 YSYEKL. The CDR3 DNA is TGCGCCAGCAGCCGAGGACAGGGGGCGGCCTACGAGCAGTACTTC. This encodes CASSRGQGAAYEQYF.

This clone appeared a single time. This chain connects TRBV5-1 to TRBJ1-6; D gene ambiguous. Germline assignment: CDR1 SGHRS and CDR2 YFSETQ. The CDR3 runs to 14 residues. V was cut by 4 bases and J by 8 bases, with 13 bases left in between. CDR3 sequence (DNA): TGCGCCAGCAGCCCCGTTGGCCCGGATTCACCCCTCCACTTT. Translated, it gives CASSPVGPDSPLHF.

The chain uses TRBV30 and TRBJ1-5, with 8 nucleotides matching TRBD1. CDR3 length: 13 amino acids. The V segment lost 3 bases and the J segment 5 bases; nucleotides outside the gene matches: 3. Germline CDR1 GTSNPN, CDR2 SVGIG (reference sequence). The CDR3 spells CAWRQGDHQPQHF. DNA for the CDR3: TGTGCCTGGAGACAGGGGGATCATCAGCCCCAGCATTTT.

This clone has more than one count but fewer than ten. The chain combines TRBV7-9 with TRBJ1-1; tentatively, D is TRBD1 (6 bases). This CDR3 is 12 amino acids long. Trimming pared 1 base from V and 10 bases from J, leaving 10 bases between. Germline loops: CDR1 SEHNR, CDR2 FQNEAQ (reference sequence). CDR3 sequence: CASSLEGTRAFF. The CDR3 DNA sequence: TGTGCCAGCAGCTTAGAGGGGACAAGAGCTTTCTTT.

This rearrangement joins TRBV11-2 to TRBJ2-3; D uncertain. The germline gives CDR1 SGHAT, CDR2 FQNNGV. CDR3 size: 14 residues. Trimming cost V 8 bases and J 0 bases, with 12 bases left between them. The CDR3 DNA reads as TGTGCCAGCCAGGTTGAGTACAGCACAGATACGCAGTATTTT. Amino acid sequence: CASQVEYSTDTQYF.

V is TRBV19 and J is TRBJ1-2; 11 bases map to TRBD1. The CDR3 has 15 amino acids. J was trimmed by 4 bases and V by 1 base; bases with no gene match: 2. The germline CDR1 and CDR2 sequences are LNHDA and SQIVND (reference sequence). In DNA, the CDR3 is TGTGCCAGTAGTATAGGGACAGGGGGCGGCTATGGCTACACCTTC. Translating it yields CASSIGTGGGYGYTF.

This chain joins TRBV29-1 and TRBJ1-4; tentative D call: TRBD1 (6 bases). V lost 1 base, J lost 8 bases, and 14 bases lay in between. The germline V gene has CDR1 SQVTM and CDR2 ANQGSEA. This CDR3 is 14 amino acids long. The CDR3 DNA sequence: TGCAGCGTTGAAGTGGGGGCAGGTTGGGAAAAACTGTTTTTT. Translating gives CSVEVGAGWEKLFF.

The genes are TRBV30 and TRBJ1-1; D is ambiguous. The V gene's germline CDR1 is GTSNPN and CDR2 SVGIG (reference sequence). With 4 bases removed from V and 6 bases from J, the gap between germline ends came to 15 bases. The CDR3 covers 13 residues. CDR3 amino acids: CAWTVREGSEAFF. In DNA form, the CDR3 reads TGTGCCTGGACCGTACGGGAGGGTTCTGAAGCTTTCTTT.

The chain links TRBV9 to TRBJ2-7; unclear D gene. Germline values: CDR1 SGDLS, CDR2 YYNGEE. Trimming took 0 bases from V and 4 from J, leaving 14 bases between them. The CDR3 has 15 amino acids. The CDR3 protein is CASSVAPTDGYEQYF. CDR3 nucleotides: TGTGCCAGCAGCGTAGCCCCAACGGACGGTTACGAGCAGTACTTC.

This sequence joins TRBV30 and TRBJ1-2, with D unresolved. Germline values: CDR1 GTSNPN, CDR2 SVGIG (reference sequence). The V end was cut by 4 bases, the J end by 5 bases, with 8 bases between. The CDR3 sequence is 11 residues long. DNA of the CDR3: TGTGCCTGGAATTGGGGATATGGCTACACCTTC. It codes for CAWNWGYGYTF.

This clone was observed a handful of times. The chain employs TRBV29-1 and TRBJ2-2; the D gene is possibly TRBD1 (5 bases). The CDR3 length is 13 residues. The V and J ends lost 3 bases and 5 bases respectively, with 10 bases between them. Germline V gene data show CDR1 as SQVTM and CDR2 as ANQGSEA. DNA of the CDR3: TGCAGCGTTGACAGGGCAGGGACCGGGGAGCTGTTTTTT. This gives the protein CSVDRAGTGELFF.

In this sample, this clone turned up a few times. Other DNA variants within this sample encode the same CDR3. This chain connects TRBV29-1 to TRBJ2-7; D uncertain. This CDR3 is 11 amino acids long. From germline, CDR1 is SQVTM and CDR2 ANQGSEA. Trimming stripped 4 bases from V and 1 base from J, with 5 bases between. The CDR3 spells CSVGDSYEQYF. CDR3 nucleotides: TGCAGCGTTGGGGATTCCTACGAGCAGTACTTC.

The chain couples TRBV11-1 to TRBJ2-1; D is tentatively TRBD1 or TRBD2 (6 bases each). V was trimmed by 6 bases and J by 3 bases, leaving 12 bases between them. This CDR3 is 14 amino acids long. Looked up from germline, CDR1 is SGHAT and CDR2 is FQDESV (reference sequence). This chain's CDR3 is CASRRGDFYNEQFF. The CDR3 DNA reads as TGTGCCAGCAGAAGGGGGGATTTCTACAATGAGCAGTTCTTC. The variable domain in full, completed from reference TRBV11-1 and TRBJ2-1, reads EAEVAQSPRYKITEKSQAVAFWCDPISGHATLYWYRQILGQGPELLVQFQDESVVDDSQLPKDRFSAERLKGVDSTLKIQPAELGDSAMYLCASRRGDFYNEQFFGPGTRLTVL.